Listed here is a single T cell receptor (beta chain). This sample is part of a study of blood T cell repertoires in COVID-19. TCRdb's table, derived via immunoSEQ multiplex PCR, lists solely in-frame clones and lacks some. This sample has 100,000 to 150,000 clones, with about four fifths found just once. Sequencing was done on a sample of peripheral blood. This sequence was found in a man aged 40-49 years with active or convalescent COVID-19.

The CDR3 reads CASSLVGDRGQETQYF. The CDR3 region has the DNA TGTGCCAGCAGCTTAGTTGGGGACAGGGGCCAAGAGACCCAGTACTTC. The chain links TRBV7-6 to TRBJ2-5; 10 nucleotides match TRBD1. Germline V lookup: CDR1 SGHVS, CDR2 FNYEAQ. V lost 1 base and J lost 1; bases outside the gene matches: 3. The CDR3 sequence is 16 residues long.